Below are 10 T cell receptor beta chains sequenced from a single sample in a study of CD8 T cells in ankylosing spondylitis. Via MiXCR, TCRdb re-called the 5' RACE reads, giving one row per CDR3 protein. In the table there are some 130,000 distinct CDR3 sequences, about 6.7% of which are singletons. Sequencing was carried out using blood, either unsorted or a sorted T cell fraction (not recorded which). The receptor source for this set is a female donor with ankylosing spondylitis or in good health (not recorded which).

This clonotype has ten or more counts. This chain joins TRBV12-3 or TRBV12-4 and TRBJ2-1; D may be TRBD2 (7 bases). V lost 7 bases and J lost 0, with 10 bases in between. The CDR3 covers 14 residues. In DNA, the CDR3 is TGTGCCAGCAATGCGGGGGCCTCCTACAATGAGCAGTTCTTC. It translates to CASNAGASYNEQFF.

Comments on this clonotype: This could be a read error, since a much larger clone is one nucleotide away. The chain employs TRBV5-1 and TRBJ2-5; D assignment may be TRBD1 or TRBD2 (5 bases each). This CDR3 comprises 13 residues. Germline V CDR1 and CDR2: SGHRS, YFSETQ. The CDR3 coding sequence is TGCGTCAGCAGCTTGTTCGGGGCCGAGACCCAGTACTTC. This sequence encodes CVSSLFGAETQYF. The full variable domain, completed using reference TRBV5-1 and TRBJ2-5, is KAGVTQTPRYLIKTRGQQVTLSCSPISGHRSVSWYQQTPGQGLQFLFEYFSETQRNKGNFPGRFSGRQFSNSRSEMNVSTLELGDSALYLCVSSLFGAETQYFGPGTRLLVL.

This clonotype was recorded at least ten times. The chain combines TRBV3-1 with TRBJ2-2, with 7 bases identical to TRBD2. Germline V gene data show CDR1 as LGHDT and CDR2 as YNNKEL (reference sequence). After removal of 5 bases from V and 1 base from J, the junction contained 4 bases not matched to a gene. The CDR3 consists of 15 residues. The chain's CDR3 is CASSTQRGNTGELFF. CDR3 sequence (DNA): TGTGCCAGCAGCACCCAGCGGGGGAACACCGGGGAGCTGTTTTTT.

This clonotype was seen repeatedly, ten times or more. The chain links TRBV20-1 to TRBJ2-3, with a tentative D call TRBD1 (5 bases). The CDR3 is made up of 15 amino acids. The germline V and J ends were trimmed by 3 bases and 2 bases, with 15 bases remaining between them. Germline-derived CDR1 and CDR2 are DFQATT and SNEGSKA (reference sequence). The DNA for the CDR3 is TGCAGTGCTAGCTATGGGTGGGGCGACACAGATACGCAGTATTTT. Translation gives CSASYGWGDTDTQYF.

This clonotype was seen repeatedly, ten times or more. The rearrangement joins TRBV11-3 to TRBJ2-7, with D possibly being TRBD1 or TRBD2 (5 bases each). The germline V gene has CDR1 SGHNT and CDR2 YENEEA. Trimming took off 4 bases at V and 2 bases at J, with 9 bases between the two ends. The CDR3 consists of 13 residues. CDR3 in amino acids: CASSSGATYEQYF. CDR3 bases: TGTGCCAGCAGCTCCGGGGCTACCTACGAGCAGTACTTC.

On this clonotype itself: The junction departs from germline at one end; a sequencing error may be responsible. The rearrangement joins TRBV5-1 to TRBJ1-6, with TRBD1 matching 7 bases. Per germline, CDR1 SGHRS and CDR2 YFSETQ. The CDR3 totals 16 residues. The CDR3 DNA is TGCGCCAGCGGCTTGGAGGGACAGACCCTTAATTCACCCCTCCACTTT. Translating gives CASGLEGQTLNSPLHF.

In this sample, this clonotype turned up many times. V is TRBV5-1 and J is TRBJ1-2, with TRBD1 identical over 8 bases. V lost 0 bases and J lost 6; bases outside the gene matches: 7. CDR1 is SGHRS, CDR2 YFSETQ, per germline. This CDR3 is 15 amino acids long. CDR3 in amino acids: CASSLGGQAQDGYTF. The CDR3 DNA sequence: TGCGCCAGCAGCTTGGGGGGACAGGCTCAAGATGGCTACACCTTC. Drawing the rest from reference TRBV5-1 and TRBJ1-2, the complete variable domain is KAGVTQTPRYLIKTRGQQVTLSCSPISGHRSVSWYQQTPGQGLQFLFEYFSETQRNKGNFPGRFSGRQFSNSRSEMNVSTLELGDSALYLCASSLGGQAQDGYTFGSGTRLTVV.

V usage is TRBV5-1 and J usage is TRBJ2-1; possibly TRBD2 for D (5 bases). This CDR3 has 17 amino acids. Deletions cut 0 bases from V and 0 bases from J, with 13 bases between. Germline lookup yields CDR1 SGHRS and CDR2 YFSETQ. The chain's CDR3 is CASSLEGLPSSYNEQFF. The CDR3 DNA reads as TGCGCCAGCAGCTTGGAAGGACTCCCAAGCTCCTACAATGAGCAGTTCTTC. Variable domain in full (rest from reference TRBV5-1 and TRBJ2-1): KAGVTQTPRYLIKTRGQQVTLSCSPISGHRSVSWYQQTPGQGLQFLFEYFSETQRNKGNFPGRFSGRQFSNSRSEMNVSTLELGDSALYLCASSLEGLPSSYNEQFFGPGTRLTVL.

A note on this clonotype: A much larger clone lies one base from this, so it may be a read error. V and J are TRBV2 and TRBJ1-4, with D tentatively TRBD1 (5 bases). This CDR3 has 15 residues. With 10 bases removed from V and 1 base from J, the gap between germline ends came to 16 bases. Germline lookup yields CDR1 SNHLY and CDR2 FYNNEI. CDR3 in DNA: TGTGCCACACCACTAGGGGCAAGAACTAATGAAAAACTGTTTTTT. This codes for CATPLGARTNEKLFF.

This clonotype was seen at least ten times. The chain has TRBV18 and TRBJ2-2, with a weak D call TRBD1 (5 bases). Deletions cut 3 bases from V and 3 bases from J, with 14 bases between. In germline, CDR1 is KGHSH, CDR2 LQKENI. This CDR3 is 16 amino acids long. The CDR3 loop reads CASSPLRDTYTGELFF. The CDR3 DNA sequence: TGTGCCAGCTCACCGCTCAGGGATACTTACACCGGGGAGCTGTTTTTT.